Described below is a single TCR beta chain sequence and its context. V was pared by 2 bases and J by 0 bases, with 20 bases between. This CDR3 comprises 19 residues. This sample was taken from a study of blood T cell repertoires in COVID-19. Across the whole study: The cDNA or gDNA used as material had been derived from T cells, B-cell-depleted T cells, or PBMCs.

Profiling relied on immunoSEQ multiplex PCR, and the TCRdb table lists in-frame clones only, not all of them. The table has 60,000 to 85,000 clones, less than 85% seen once. J is TRBJ2-2 and V is TRBV5-3, with D tentatively TRBD1 (6 bases). TRBV5-3 is an open reading frame whose function is uncertain. The source material was peripheral blood. This TCR was recovered from a human donor with acute or convalescent COVID-19. The donor label of this sample is uncertain. The CDR3 DNA reads as TGTGCCAGAAGCTTTACAGGGATTATGTCCGTATCGAACACCGGGGAGCTGTTTTTT. Its translation is CARSFTGIMSVSNTGELFF.